The sequence of this T cell receptor beta chain was determined in a study of blood T cell repertoires in COVID-19. Turning to the study itself: Specimens from acute and convalescent COVID-19 originated in the United States, Italy and Spain. The analysed material was cDNA or gDNA that came from T cells, B-cell-depleted T cells, or PBMCs.

Per the original data handling: Estimated nucleated cell counts came from reference gene primer amplification. Sequenced by immunoSEQ multiplex PCR; TCRdb stores in-frame clones only, minus some. V, J and clone size are those of that table, while D and trimming were read from the DNA. This repertoire shows over 300,000 clones, roughly 90% found once; its top ten account for 5% to 7.5%. The TCR comes from a man between 18 and 29 years old who had recovered from COVID-19. The material sequenced was peripheral blood.

The chain's CDR3 is CASQQTDTQYF. CDR3 DNA: TGTGCCAGTCAACAGACAGATACGCAGTATTTT. The chain carries TRBV19 and TRBJ2-3; D unclear. The CDR3 has 11 residues. Trimming took 8 bases from V and 3 from J, leaving 6 bases between them. Germline V gene lookup returns CDR1 LNHDA and CDR2 SQIVND (reference sequence).